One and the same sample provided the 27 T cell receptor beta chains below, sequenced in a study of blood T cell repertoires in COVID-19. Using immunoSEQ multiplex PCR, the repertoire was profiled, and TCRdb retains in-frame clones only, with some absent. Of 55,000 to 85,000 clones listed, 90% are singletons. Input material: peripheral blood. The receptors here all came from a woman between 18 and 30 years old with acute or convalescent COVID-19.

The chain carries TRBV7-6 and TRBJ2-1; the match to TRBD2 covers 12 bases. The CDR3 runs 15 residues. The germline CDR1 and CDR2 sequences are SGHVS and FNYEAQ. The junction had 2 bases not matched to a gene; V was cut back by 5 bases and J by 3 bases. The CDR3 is CASSPTSGGYNEQFF. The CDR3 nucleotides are TGTGCCAGCAGCCCGACTAGCGGGGGCTACAATGAGCAGTTCTTC.

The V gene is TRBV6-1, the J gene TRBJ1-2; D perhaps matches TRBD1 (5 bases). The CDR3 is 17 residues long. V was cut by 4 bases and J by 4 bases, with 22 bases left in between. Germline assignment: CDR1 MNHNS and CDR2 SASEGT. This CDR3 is CASSVILGTTRTYGYTF. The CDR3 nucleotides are TGTGCCAGCAGTGTAATCCTCGGGACTACTAGAACCTATGGCTACACCTTC.

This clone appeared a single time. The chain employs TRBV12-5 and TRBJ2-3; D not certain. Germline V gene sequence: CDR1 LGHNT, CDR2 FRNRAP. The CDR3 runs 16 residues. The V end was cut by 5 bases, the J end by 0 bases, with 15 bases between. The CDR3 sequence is CASGLLEAKSTDTQYF. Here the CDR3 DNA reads TGTGCTAGTGGTCTCCTCGAAGCGAAAAGCACAGATACGCAGTATTTT.

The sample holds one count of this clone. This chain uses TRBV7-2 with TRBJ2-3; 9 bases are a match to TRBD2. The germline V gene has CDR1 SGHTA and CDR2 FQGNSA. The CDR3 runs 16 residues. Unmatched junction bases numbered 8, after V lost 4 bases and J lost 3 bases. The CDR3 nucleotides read TGTGCCAGCAGCTGGCGGGCTAGCGGGGAAACAGATACGCAGTATTTT. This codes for CASSWRASGETDTQYF.

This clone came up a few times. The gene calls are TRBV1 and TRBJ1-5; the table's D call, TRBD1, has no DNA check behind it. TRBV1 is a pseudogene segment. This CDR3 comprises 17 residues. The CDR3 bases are TGCACCAGCAGCCAAGATATTGACAGGGGGACAAGGGAGCCCCAGCATTTT. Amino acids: CTSSQDIDRGTREPQHF.

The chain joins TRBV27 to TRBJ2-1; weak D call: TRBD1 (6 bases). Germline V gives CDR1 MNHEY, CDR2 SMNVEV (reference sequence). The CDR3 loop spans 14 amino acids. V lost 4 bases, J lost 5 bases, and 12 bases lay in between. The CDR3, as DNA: TGTGCCAGCAGTTCAGGGGTCGGGAACAATGAGCAGTTCTTC. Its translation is CASSSGVGNNEQFF.

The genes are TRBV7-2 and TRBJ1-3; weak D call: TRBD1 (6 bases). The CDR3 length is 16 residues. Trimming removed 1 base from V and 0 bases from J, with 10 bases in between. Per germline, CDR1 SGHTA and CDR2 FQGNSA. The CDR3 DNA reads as TGTGCCAGCAGCTTAGACCAGGGGAGCTCTGGAAACACCATATATTTT. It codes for CASSLDQGSSGNTIYF.

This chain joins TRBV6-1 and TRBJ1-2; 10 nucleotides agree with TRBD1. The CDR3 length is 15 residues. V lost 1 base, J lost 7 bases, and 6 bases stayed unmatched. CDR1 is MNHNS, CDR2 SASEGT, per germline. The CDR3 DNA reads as TGTGCCAGCAGTGAAGGACAGGGGGCGAAACGTGGCTACACCTTC. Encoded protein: CASSEGQGAKRGYTF.

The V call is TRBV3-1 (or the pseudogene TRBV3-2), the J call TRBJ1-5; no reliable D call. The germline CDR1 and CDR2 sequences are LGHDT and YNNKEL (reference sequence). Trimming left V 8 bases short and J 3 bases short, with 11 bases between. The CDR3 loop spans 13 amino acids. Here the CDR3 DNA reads TGTGCCAGCTCCCGTGTCCCCAATCAGCCCCAGCATTTT. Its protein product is CASSRVPNQPQHF.

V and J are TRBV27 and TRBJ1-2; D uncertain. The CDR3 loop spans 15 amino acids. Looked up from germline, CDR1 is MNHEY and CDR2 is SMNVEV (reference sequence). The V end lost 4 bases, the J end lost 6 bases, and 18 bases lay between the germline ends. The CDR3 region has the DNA TGTGCCAGCAGTTCGAACCCGGGATTCCCTCATGGCTACACCTTC. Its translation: CASSSNPGFPHGYTF.

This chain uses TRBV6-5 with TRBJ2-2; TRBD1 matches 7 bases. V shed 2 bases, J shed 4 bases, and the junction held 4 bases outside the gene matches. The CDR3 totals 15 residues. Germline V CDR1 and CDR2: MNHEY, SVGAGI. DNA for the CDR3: TGTGCCAGCAGTTACGGCAGGGGGTCCACCGGGGAGCTGTTTTTT. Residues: CASSYGRGSTGELFF.

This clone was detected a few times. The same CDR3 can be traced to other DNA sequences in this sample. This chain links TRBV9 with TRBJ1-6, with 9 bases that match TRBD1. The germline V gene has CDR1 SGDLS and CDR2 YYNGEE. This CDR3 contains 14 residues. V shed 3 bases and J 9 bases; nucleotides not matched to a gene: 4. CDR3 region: CASSAGTGSSPLHF. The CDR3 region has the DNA TGTGCCAGCAGCGCCGGGACAGGGAGTTCACCCCTCCACTTT.

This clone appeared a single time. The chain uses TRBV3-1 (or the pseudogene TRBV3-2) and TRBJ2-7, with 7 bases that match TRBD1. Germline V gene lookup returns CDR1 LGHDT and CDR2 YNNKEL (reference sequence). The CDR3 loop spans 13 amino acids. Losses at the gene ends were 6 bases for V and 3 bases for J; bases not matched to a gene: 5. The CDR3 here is CASSKQGNYEQYF. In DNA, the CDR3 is TGTGCCAGCAGTAAACAGGGGAACTACGAGCAGTACTTC.

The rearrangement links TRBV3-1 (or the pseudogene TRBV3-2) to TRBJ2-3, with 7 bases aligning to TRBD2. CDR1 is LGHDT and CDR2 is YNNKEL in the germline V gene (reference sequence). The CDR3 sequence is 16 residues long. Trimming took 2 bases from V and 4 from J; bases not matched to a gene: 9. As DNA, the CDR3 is TGTGCCAGCAGCCAACGGGGAGGGAAAGGCGCAGATACGCAGTATTTT. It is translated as CASSQRGGKGADTQYF.

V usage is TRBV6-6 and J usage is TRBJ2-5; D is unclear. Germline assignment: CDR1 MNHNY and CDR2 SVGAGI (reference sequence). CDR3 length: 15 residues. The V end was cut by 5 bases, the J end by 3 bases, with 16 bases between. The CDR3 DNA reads TGTGCCAGCAGTCGCCGGGTCGACTGGGAAGAGACCCAGTACTTC. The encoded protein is CASSRRVDWEETQYF.

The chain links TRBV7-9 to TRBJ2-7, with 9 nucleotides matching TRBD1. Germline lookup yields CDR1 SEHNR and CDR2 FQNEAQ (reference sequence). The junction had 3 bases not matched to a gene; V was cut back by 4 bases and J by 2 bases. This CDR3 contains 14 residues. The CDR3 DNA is TGTGCCAGCAGCTCAGGACAGGGGACCTACGAGCAGTACTTC. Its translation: CASSSGQGTYEQYF.

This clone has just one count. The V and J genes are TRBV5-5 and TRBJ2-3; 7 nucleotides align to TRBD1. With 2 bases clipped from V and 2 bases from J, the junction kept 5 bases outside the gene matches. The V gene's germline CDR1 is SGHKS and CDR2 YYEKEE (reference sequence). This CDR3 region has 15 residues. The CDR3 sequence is CASSFRQGTTDTQYF. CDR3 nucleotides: TGTGCCAGCAGCTTTAGACAGGGTACCACAGATACGCAGTATTTT.

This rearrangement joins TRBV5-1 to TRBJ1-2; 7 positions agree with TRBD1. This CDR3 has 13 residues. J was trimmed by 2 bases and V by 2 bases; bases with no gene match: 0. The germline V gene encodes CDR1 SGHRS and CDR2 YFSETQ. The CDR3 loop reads CASSLQGNYGYTF. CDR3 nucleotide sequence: TGCGCCAGCAGCTTACAGGGGAACTATGGCTACACCTTC. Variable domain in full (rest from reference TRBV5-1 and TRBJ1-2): KAGVTQTPRYLIKTRGQQVTLSCSPISGHRSVSWYQQTPGQGLQFLFEYFSETQRNKGNFPGRFSGRQFSNSRSEMNVSTLELGDSALYLCASSLQGNYGYTFGSGTRLTVV.

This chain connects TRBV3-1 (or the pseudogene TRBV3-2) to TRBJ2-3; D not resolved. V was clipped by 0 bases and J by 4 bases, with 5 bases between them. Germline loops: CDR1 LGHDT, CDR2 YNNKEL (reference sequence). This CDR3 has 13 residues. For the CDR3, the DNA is TGTGCCAGCAGCCAAGAGCCAGCAGATACGCAGTATTTT. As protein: CASSQEPADTQYF.

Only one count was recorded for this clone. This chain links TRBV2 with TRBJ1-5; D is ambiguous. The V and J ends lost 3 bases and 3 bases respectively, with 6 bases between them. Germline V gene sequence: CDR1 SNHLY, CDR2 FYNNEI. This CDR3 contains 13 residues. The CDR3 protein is CASSDGINQPQHF. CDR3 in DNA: TGTGCCAGCAGTGACGGGATCAATCAGCCCCAGCATTTT.

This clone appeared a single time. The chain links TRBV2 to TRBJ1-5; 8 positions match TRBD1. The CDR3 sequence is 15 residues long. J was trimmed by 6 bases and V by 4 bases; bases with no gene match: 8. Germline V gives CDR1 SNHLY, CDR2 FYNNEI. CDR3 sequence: CASSVQGARSQPQHF. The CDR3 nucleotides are TGTGCCAGCAGTGTCCAGGGGGCTCGAAGTCAGCCCCAGCATTTT.

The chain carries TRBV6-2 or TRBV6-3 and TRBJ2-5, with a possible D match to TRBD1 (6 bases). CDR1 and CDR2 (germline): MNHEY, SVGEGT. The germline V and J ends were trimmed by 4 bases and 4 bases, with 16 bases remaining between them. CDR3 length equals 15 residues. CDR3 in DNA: TGTGCCAGCAGTTCGTTTACAGGGTCACGAGAGACCCAGTACTTC. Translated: CASSSFTGSRETQYF.

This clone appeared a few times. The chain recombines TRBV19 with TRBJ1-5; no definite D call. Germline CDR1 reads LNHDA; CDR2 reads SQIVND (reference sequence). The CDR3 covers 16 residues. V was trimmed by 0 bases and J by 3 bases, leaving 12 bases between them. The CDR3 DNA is TGTGCCAGTAGTATAGATCCCGGGGAAAACAATCAGCCCCAGCATTTT. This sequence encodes CASSIDPGENNQPQHF.

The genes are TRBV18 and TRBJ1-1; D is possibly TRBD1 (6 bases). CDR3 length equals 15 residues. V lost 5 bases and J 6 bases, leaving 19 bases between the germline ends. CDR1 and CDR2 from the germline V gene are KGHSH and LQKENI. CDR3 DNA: TGTGCCAGCTCATACACTCGGGCCCCAGGGGCTGAAGCTTTCTTT. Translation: CASSYTRAPGAEAFF.

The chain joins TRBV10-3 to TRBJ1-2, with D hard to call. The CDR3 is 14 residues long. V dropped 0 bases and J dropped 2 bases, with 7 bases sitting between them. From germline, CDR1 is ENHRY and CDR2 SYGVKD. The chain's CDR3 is CAISESGPNYGYTF. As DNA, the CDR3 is TGTGCCATCAGTGAGTCTGGGCCCAACTATGGCTACACCTTC.

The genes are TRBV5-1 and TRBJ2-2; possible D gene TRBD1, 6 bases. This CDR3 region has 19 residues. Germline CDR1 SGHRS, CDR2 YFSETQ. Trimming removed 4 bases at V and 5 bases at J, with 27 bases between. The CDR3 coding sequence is TGCGCCAGCAGCGTGGAGAGCCGGGACGGGACATACAGGACCGGGGAGCTGTTTTTT. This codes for CASSVESRDGTYRTGELFF.

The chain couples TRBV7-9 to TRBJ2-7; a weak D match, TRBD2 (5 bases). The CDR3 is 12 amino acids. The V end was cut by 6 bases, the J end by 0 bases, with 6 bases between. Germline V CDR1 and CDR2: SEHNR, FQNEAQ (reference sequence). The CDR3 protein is CASRGSSYEQYF. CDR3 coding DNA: TGTGCCAGCAGAGGGAGCTCCTACGAGCAGTACTTC.